This TCR beta chain was retrieved from a study of response to subunit inactivated influenza vaccine. TCRdb reprocessed the RT-PCR reads with MiXCR, giving one entry per CDR3 protein. This sample has 650,000 or so distinct CDR3 sequences; less than 15% occur once, and the top ten carry approximately 7.6%. This CDR3 spans 17 amino acids. The clonotype was recovered from a man aged 50-60 years who received an inactivated influenza vaccine. This material consisted of PBMCs from blood, taken 14 to 15 days before vaccination. The chain recombines TRBV12-2 with TRBJ2-4; the table's D call, TRBD1, was not checked against the DNA. TRBV12-2 is deemed a pseudogene. The CDR3 nucleotides read TGTGCAAGTCGCTTCCCCCGGGGGGGCGCCATGATAAACATTCAGTACTTC. Translation gives CASRFPRGGAMINIQYF.